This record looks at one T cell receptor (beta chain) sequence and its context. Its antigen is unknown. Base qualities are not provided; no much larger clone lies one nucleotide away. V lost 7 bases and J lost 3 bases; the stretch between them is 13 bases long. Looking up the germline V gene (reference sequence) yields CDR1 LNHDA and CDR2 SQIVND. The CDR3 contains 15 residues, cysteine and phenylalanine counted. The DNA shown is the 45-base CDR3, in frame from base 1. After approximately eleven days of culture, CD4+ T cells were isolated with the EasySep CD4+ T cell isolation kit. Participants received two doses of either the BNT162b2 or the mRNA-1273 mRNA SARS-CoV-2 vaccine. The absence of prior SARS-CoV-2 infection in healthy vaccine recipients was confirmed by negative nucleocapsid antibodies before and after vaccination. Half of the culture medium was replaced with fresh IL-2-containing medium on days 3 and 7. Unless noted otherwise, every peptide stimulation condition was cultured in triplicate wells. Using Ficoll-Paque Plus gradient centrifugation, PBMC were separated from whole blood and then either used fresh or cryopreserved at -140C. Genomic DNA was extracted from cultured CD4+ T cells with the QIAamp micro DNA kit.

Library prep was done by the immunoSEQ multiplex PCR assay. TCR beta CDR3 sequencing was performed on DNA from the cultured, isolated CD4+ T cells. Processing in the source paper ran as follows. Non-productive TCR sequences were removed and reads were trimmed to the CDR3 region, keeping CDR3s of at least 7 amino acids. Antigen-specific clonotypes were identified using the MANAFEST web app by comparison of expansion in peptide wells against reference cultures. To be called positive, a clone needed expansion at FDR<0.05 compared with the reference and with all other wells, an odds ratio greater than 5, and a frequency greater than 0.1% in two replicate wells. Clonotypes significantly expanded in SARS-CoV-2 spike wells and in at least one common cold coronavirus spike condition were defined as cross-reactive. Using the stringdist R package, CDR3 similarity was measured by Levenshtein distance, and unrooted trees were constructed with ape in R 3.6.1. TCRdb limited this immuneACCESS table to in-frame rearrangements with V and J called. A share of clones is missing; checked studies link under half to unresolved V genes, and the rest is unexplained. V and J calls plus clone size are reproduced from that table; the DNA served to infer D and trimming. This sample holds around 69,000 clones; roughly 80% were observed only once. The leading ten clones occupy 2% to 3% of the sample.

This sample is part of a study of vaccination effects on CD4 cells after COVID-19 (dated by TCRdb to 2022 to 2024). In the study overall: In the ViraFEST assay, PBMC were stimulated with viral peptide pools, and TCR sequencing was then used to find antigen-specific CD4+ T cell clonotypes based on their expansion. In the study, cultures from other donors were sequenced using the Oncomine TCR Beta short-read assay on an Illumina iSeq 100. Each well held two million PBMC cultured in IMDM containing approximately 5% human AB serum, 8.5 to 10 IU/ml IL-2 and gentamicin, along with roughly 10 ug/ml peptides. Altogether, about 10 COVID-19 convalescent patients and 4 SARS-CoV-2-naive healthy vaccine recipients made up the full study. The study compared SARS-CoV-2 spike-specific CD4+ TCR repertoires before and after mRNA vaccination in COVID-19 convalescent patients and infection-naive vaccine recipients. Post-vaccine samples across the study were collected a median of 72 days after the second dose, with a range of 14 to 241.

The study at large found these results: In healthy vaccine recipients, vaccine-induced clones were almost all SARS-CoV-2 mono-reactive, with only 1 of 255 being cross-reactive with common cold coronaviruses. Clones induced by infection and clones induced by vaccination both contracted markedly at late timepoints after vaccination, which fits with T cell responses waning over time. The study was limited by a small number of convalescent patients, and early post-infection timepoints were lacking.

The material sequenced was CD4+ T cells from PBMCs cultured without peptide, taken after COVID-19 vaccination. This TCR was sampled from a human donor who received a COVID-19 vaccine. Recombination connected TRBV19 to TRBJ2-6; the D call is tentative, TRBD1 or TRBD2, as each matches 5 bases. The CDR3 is CASKGRGDGANVLTF. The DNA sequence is TGTGCCAGTAAGGGAAGGGGAGATGGGGCCAACGTCCTGACTTTC.